These T cell receptor beta chains were read from a single sample in a study of blood T cell repertoires in COVID-19. Assay: immunoSEQ multiplex PCR; the TCRdb copy retains only in-frame clones and omits some. Of approximately 350,000 clones in the sample, around 89% are singletons; the top ten hold approximately 3%. The sequenced material came from peripheral blood. These receptors were taken from a woman aged 25 to 39 with COVID-19, enrolled during active disease. Each CDR3 is given with its conserved first and last residue. A D gene is named only where the DNA matches it firmly. The size field is filled for only some rows; it gives once, few, many or a size class.

.	TRBV5-1	TRBJ2-2	.	CASSLAYQEELFF	TGCGCCAGCAGCTTGGCCTATCAGGAGGAGCTGTTTTTT
.	TRBV9	TRBJ2-5	TRBD2	CASSSGLAGAGETQYF	TGTGCCAGCAGCTCCGGACTAGCGGGAGCTGGGGAGACCCAGTACTTC
once	TRBV19	TRBJ2-4	TRBD2	CASSRSREGRNIQYF	TGTGCCAGTAGTAGGTCGCGGGAGGGTCGAAACATTCAGTACTTC
.	TRBV5-1	TRBJ2-7	TRBD1	CASSLDRGSYEQYF	TGCGCCAGCAGCCTGGACAGGGGCTCCTACGAGCAGTACTTC
.	TRBV6-5	TRBJ2-2	.	CASSYAGTGELFF	TGTGCCAGCAGTTACGCGGGCACCGGGGAGCTGTTTTTT
.	TRBV14	TRBJ2-1	.	CASSRTTESSYNEQFF	TGTGCCAGCAGCCGAACGACAGAGAGCTCCTACAATGAGCAGTTCTTC
.	TRBV5-5	TRBJ1-4	.	CASSFRGYNEKLFF	TGTGCCAGCAGCTTTCGGGGTTATAATGAAAAACTGTTTTTT
.	TRBV27	TRBJ1-2	TRBD1	CASSLWGGQGGPYGYTF	TGTGCCAGCAGTTTATGGGGGGGACAGGGAGGTCCCTATGGCTACACCTTC
.	TRBV11-3	TRBJ2-3	.	CASKAGIYTDTQYF	TGTGCCAGCAAAGCAGGGATCTACACAGATACGCAGTATTTT
few	TRBV11-3	TRBJ2-1	.	CASSLTSRSYNEQFF	TGTGCCAGCAGCTTAACTAGCCGCTCCTACAATGAGCAGTTCTTC
.	TRBV2	TRBJ1-4	TRBD1	CASSESGTGNEKLFF	TGTGCCAGCAGTGAATCAGGGACAGGGAACGAAAAACTGTTTTTT
.	TRBV5-4	TRBJ2-7	TRBD2	CASSYTAGLAGSYEQYF	TGTGCCAGCAGCTATACTGCGGGACTAGCGGGCTCCTACGAGCAGTACTTC
few	TRBV6-6	TRBJ1-1	TRBD1	CASSRDRGSEAFF	TGTGCCAGCAGCCGGGACAGGGGGTCTGAAGCTTTCTTT
few	TRBV6-2/TRBV6-3	TRBJ2-3	.	CASSYSRNTQYF	TGTGCCAGCAGTTACTCGAGAAACACGCAGTATTTT
once	TRBV5-5	TRBJ2-3	.	CASSRDLSFTDTQYF	TGTGCCAGCAGCCGGGATCTCTCCTTCACAGATACGCAGTATTTT
.	TRBV5-1	TRBJ2-1	TRBD1	CASSVRQGLYNEQFF	TGCGCCAGCAGCGTGCGACAGGGGCTATACAATGAGCAGTTCTTC
.	TRBV4-3	TRBJ2-3	TRBD1	CASSLQQGALGTDTQYF	TGCGCCAGCAGCCTTCAACAGGGGGCGCTGGGCACAGATACGCAGTATTTT
.	TRBV19	TRBJ1-5	.	CASSSSDGLKGNQPQHF	TGTGCCAGTAGTTCCTCGGACGGACTTAAGGGCAATCAGCCCCAGCATTTT
.	TRBV20-1	TRBJ2-5	.	CSATQRETQYF	TGCAGTGCGACCCAGAGGGAGACCCAGTACTTC
few	TRBV18	TRBJ1-2	TRBD1	CASFPGTGTDYGYTF	TGTGCCAGCTTCCCGGGGACAGGGACGGACTATGGCTACACCTTC
.	TRBV12-5	TRBJ2-6	TRBD2	CASGLVAGAGANVLTF	TGTGCTAGTGGTTTGGTGGCGGGGGCTGGGGCCAACGTCCTGACTTTC
once	TRBV21-1	TRBJ1-5	.	CASSNGQPQHF	TGTGCCAGCAGCAACGGGCAGCCCCAGCATTTT
.	TRBV28	TRBJ2-2	TRBD1	CASPGTDTGELFF	TGTGCCAGCCCAGGGACAGACACCGGGGAGCTGTTTTTT
.	TRBV5-4	TRBJ2-1	TRBD1	CASSLDRGPYNEQFF	TGTGCCAGCAGCTTGGACAGGGGGCCTTACAATGAGCAGTTCTTC
.	TRBV6-2/TRBV6-3	TRBJ2-2	.	CASSYVVPNTGELFF	TGTGCCAGCAGTTACGTAGTTCCGAACACCGGGGAGCTGTTTTTT
.	TRBV6-2/TRBV6-3	TRBJ2-5	TRBD2	CASSYSQRGEAGSNQETQYF	TGTGCCAGCAGTTACTCCCAGCGGGGGGAAGCGGGGAGTAACCAAGAGACCCAGTACTTC
.	TRBV5-1	TRBJ2-1	.	CASSAGVSSYNEQFF	TGCGCCAGCAGTGCAGGGGTTAGCTCCTACAATGAGCAGTTCTTC
.	TRBV27	TRBJ1-4	TRBD1	CASSSSGGLVGKLFF	TGTGCCAGCAGTTCATCAGGGGGCTTGGTTGGAAAACTGTTTTTT
.	TRBV2	TRBJ2-3	TRBD2	CASSLAGVGWSGTDTQYF	TGTGCCAGCTCCCTCGCGGGAGTAGGTTGGTCCGGCACAGATACGCAGTATTTT
.	TRBV30	TRBJ1-1	.	CAWSPPGEAFF	TGTGCCTGGAGTCCTCCAGGAGAAGCTTTCTTT
.	TRBV27	TRBJ2-1	TRBD2	CASSLSPLAGVEQFF	TGTGCCAGCAGTTTATCGCCGCTAGCGGGAGTTGAGCAGTTCTTC
.	TRBV2	TRBJ1-5	TRBD1	CASSDGTGDNSNQPQHF	TGTGCCAGCAGTGACGGGACAGGTGATAATAGCAATCAGCCCCAGCATTTT
.	TRBV27	TRBJ2-2	TRBD2	CASSPNRAGDTGELFF	TGTGCCAGCAGTCCCAACCGAGCGGGGGACACCGGGGAGCTGTTTTTT
.	TRBV14	TRBJ2-1	TRBD1	CASSPGQVPGNEQFF	TGTGCCAGCAGCCCGGGACAGGTCCCGGGAAATGAGCAGTTCTTC
.	TRBV23-1	TRBJ2-4	.	CASSQSHRTVAKNIQYF	TGCGCCAGCAGTCAATCCCACCGGACAGTAGCCAAAAACATTCAGTACTTC
.	TRBV19	TRBJ1-1	.	CASSAQVNTEAFF	TGTGCCAGTAGTGCACAGGTGAACACTGAAGCTTTCTTT
.	TRBV19	TRBJ2-2	.	CASSREQLNTGELFF	TGTGCCAGTAGTAGAGAGCAGTTAAACACCGGGGAGCTGTTTTTT
.	TRBV5-6	TRBJ1-2	.	CASRTDLFYGYTF	TGTGCCAGTAGGACAGATCTTTTCTATGGCTACACCTTC
.	TRBV12-3/TRBV12-4	TRBJ2-7	.	CASSLGAEQYF	TGTGCCAGCAGTTTGGGGGCCGAGCAGTACTTC
.	TRBV3-1/TRBV3-2	TRBJ1-2	.	CASSQSTVSNYGYTF	TGTGCCAGCAGCCAGTCGACAGTGTCTAACTATGGCTACACCTTC
.	TRBV7-6	TRBJ2-1	.	CASTQYLAGDYNEQFF	TGTGCCAGCACCCAATATTTGGCAGGGGACTACAATGAGCAGTTCTTC
.	TRBV11-3	TRBJ2-1	.	CASSFGYNEQFF	TGTGCCAGCAGCTTCGGTTACAATGAGCAGTTCTTC
few	TRBV27	TRBJ1-2	TRBD1	CASRSGTGGSWGYTF	TGTGCCAGCAGATCCGGGACAGGGGGCAGTTGGGGCTACACCTTC
.	TRBV6-5	TRBJ2-5	.	CASSGQPGETQYF	TGTGCCAGCAGCGGACAGCCAGGGGAGACCCAGTACTTC
few	TRBV6-5	TRBJ2-2	.	CASSLAKNAGELFF	TGTGCCAGCAGTCTGGCCAAGAACGCCGGGGAGCTGTTTTTT
.	TRBV7-6	TRBJ2-1	.	CASSFRRLRSSYNEQFF	TGTGCCAGCAGCTTTCGTCGCTTGAGGAGCTCCTACAATGAGCAGTTCTTC
.	TRBV11-3	TRBJ1-4	.	CASSLEAGDPLFF	TGTGCCAGCAGCTTAGAGGCGGGGGATCCACTGTTTTTT
.	TRBV28	TRBJ2-7	.	CASSPRSYEQYF	TGTGCCAGCAGTCCCCGTTCCTACGAGCAGTACTTC
.	TRBV11-2	TRBJ2-2	.	CASSLDSFNGKDLHTGELFF	TGTGCCAGCAGCTTAGACTCGTTTAACGGGAAAGACCTTCACACCGGGGAGCTGTTTTTT